Each of the 18 T cell receptor beta chains below was sequenced from the same sample in a study of blood T cell repertoires in COVID-19. Generated by immunoSEQ multiplex PCR, the TCRdb table keeps only in-frame clones and is missing some. In the table there are approximately 120,000 clones, around 85% of which are singletons. Sequencing used peripheral blood. These TCRs come from a woman aged 80 or older with COVID-19, enrolled during active disease.

The chain links TRBV15 to TRBJ1-1; maybe TRBD1 (5 bases). CDR1 is LNHNV and CDR2 is YYDKDF in the germline V gene (reference sequence). The CDR3 sequence is 15 residues long. The V gene lost 0 bases and the J gene lost 2 bases, with 10 bases spanning the gap. The CDR3 sequence: CATSRDIGANTEAFF. The CDR3 DNA reads as TGTGCCACCAGCAGAGATATTGGGGCAAACACTGAAGCTTTCTTT. The whole variable domain, filled in from reference TRBV15 and TRBJ1-1, reads DAMVIQNPRYQVTQFGKPVTLSCSQTLNHNVMYWYQQKSSQAPKLLFHYYDKDFNNEADTPDNFQSRRPNTSFCFLDIRSPGLGDTAMYLCATSRDIGANTEAFFGQGTRLTVV.

This clone was counted a single time. The chain links TRBV19 to TRBJ2-6; D remains ambiguous. The CDR3 is made up of 15 amino acids. Germline V gene data show CDR1 as LNHDA and CDR2 as SQIVND (reference sequence). V was cut by 2 bases and J by 0 bases, with 5 bases left in between. The CDR3: CASSIWSSGANVLTF. The DNA for the CDR3 is TGTGCCAGTAGTATATGGAGCTCTGGGGCCAACGTCCTGACTTTC.

V and J are TRBV19 and TRBJ1-1; 7 nucleotides align to TRBD1. This CDR3 comprises 13 residues. V lost 4 bases to trimming and J lost 5 bases; unmatched junction nucleotides: 4. The germline CDR1 and CDR2 sequences are LNHDA and SQIVND (reference sequence). The CDR3 DNA reads TGTGCCAGTAGTACCAAGACAGGGACTGAAGCTTTCTTT. Protein product: CASSTKTGTEAFF.

CDR3 in DNA: TGTGCCAGCAGCTTCGGAGACTCCTACAATGAGCAGTTCTTC. Amino acids: CASSFGDSYNEQFF. This chain uses TRBV11-3 with TRBJ2-1; D is uncertain. V dropped 3 bases and J dropped 0 bases, with 6 bases sitting between them. This CDR3 region has 14 residues. Germline CDR1 reads SGHNT; CDR2 reads YENEEA.

The chain joins TRBV6-2 or TRBV6-3 to TRBJ2-7, with D perhaps TRBD1 (6 bases). CDR3 length: 14 residues. Germline loops: CDR1 MNHEY, CDR2 SVGEGT. The V gene lost 3 bases and the J gene lost 5 bases, with 14 bases spanning the gap. The CDR3 DNA is TGTGCCAGCAGTTATGGTCAGGGGAGCAACGAGCAGTACTTC. This gives the protein CASSYGQGSNEQYF.

The chain carries TRBV7-2 and TRBJ2-1; 15 nucleotides align to TRBD2. Losses at the gene ends were 5 bases for V and 8 bases for J; bases not matched to a gene: 7. The CDR3 consists of 16 residues. The germline V gene has CDR1 SGHTA and CDR2 FQGNSA. CDR3 loop: CASSQQGLAGGYEQFF. CDR3 DNA: TGTGCCAGCAGCCAACAAGGACTAGCGGGAGGGTATGAGCAGTTCTTC.

This rearrangement joins TRBV7-6 to TRBJ2-5; the D gene is possibly TRBD1 (7 bases). The length of the CDR3 is 14 residues. CDR1 SGHVS and CDR2 FNYEAQ come from the germline V gene. Trimming stripped 5 bases from V and 4 bases from J, with 14 bases between. The CDR3 sequence is CASSPAGQRETQYF. The CDR3 region has the DNA TGTGCCAGCAGCCCTGCGGGACAGAGAGAGACCCAGTACTTC.

The V gene is TRBV5-1, the J gene TRBJ2-6, with D possibly TRBD2 on 6 matching bases. This CDR3 region has 14 residues. Germline loops: CDR1 SGHRS, CDR2 YFSETQ. Trimming shortened V by 5 bases and J by 3 bases, and 9 bases separated the two germline ends. CDR3 DNA: TGCGCCAGCAGGGAGGGGAATGGGGCCAACGTCCTGACTTTC. The encoded protein is CASREGNGANVLTF.

This chain connects TRBV6-2 or TRBV6-3 to TRBJ2-5; D might be TRBD2 (6 bases). Germline values: CDR1 MNHEY, CDR2 SVGEGT. The CDR3 is 17 amino acids. V lost 1 base, J lost 8 bases, and 23 bases lay in between. Here the CDR3 reads CASSYFATGTSSSTQYF. In nucleotides, the CDR3 is TGTGCCAGCAGTTACTTCGCAACCGGGACTTCCTCGTCCACCCAGTACTTC.

The J gene is TRBJ1-2, the V gene TRBV2, with D unresolved. Germline CDR1 SNHLY, CDR2 FYNNEI. The CDR3 sequence is 14 residues long. Trimming took off 6 bases at V and 8 bases at J, with 19 bases between the two ends. The CDR3 sequence: CASSESWVGGGYTF. The CDR3 region has the DNA TGTGCCAGCAGCGAGTCGTGGGTGGGAGGCGGCTACACCTTC. The full variable domain, with the rest looked up from reference TRBV2 and TRBJ1-2, is EPEVTQTPSHQVTQMGQEVILRCVPISNHLYFYWYRQILGQKVEFLVSFYNNEISEKSEIFDDQFSVERPDGSNFTLKIRSTKLEDSAMYFCASSESWVGGGYTFGSGTRLTVV.

V usage is TRBV10-3 and J usage is TRBJ2-5; D possibly corresponds to TRBD2 (6 bases). The length of the CDR3 is 14 residues. CDR1 is ENHRY, CDR2 SYGVKD, per germline. With 6 bases removed from V and 1 base from J, the gap between germline ends came to 12 bases. The CDR3 DNA sequence: TGTGCCATCAGGAGTGGGACTGGCCAAGAGACCCAGTACTTC. Translating gives CAIRSGTGQETQYF.

This clone is a singleton in its sample. The rearrangement uses TRBV21-1 and TRBJ2-7; the table's D call, TRBD2, has no DNA check behind it. TRBV21-1 is deemed a pseudogene. This CDR3 has 16 residues. DNA of the CDR3: TGTGCCAGCAGCAGTGAGGTACAACGCAACTCCTACGAGCAGTACTTC. As protein: CASSSEVQRNSYEQYF.

The V call is TRBV10-3, the J call TRBJ1-5, with TRBD1 as a possible D gene (5 bases). Between the trimmed V and J ends, which lost 3 bases and 9 bases, there was a span of 15 bases. The CDR3 has 14 amino acids. The V gene's germline CDR1 is ENHRY and CDR2 SYGVKD. DNA for the CDR3: TGTGCCATCAGTGATGGGGGAGGGCGGGGGCCCCAGCATTTT. This translates into CAISDGGGRGPQHF.

The chain carries TRBV6-4 and TRBJ2-1, with TRBD2 matching 10 bases. The length of the CDR3 is 15 residues. Germline V CDR1 and CDR2: MRHNA, SNTAGT. V gave up 3 bases and J gave up 4 bases; unmatched junction bases: 3. The DNA of the CDR3 is TGTGCCAGCAGTGAAATAGCGGGAGGTTACAATGAGCAGTTCTTC. Amino acid sequence: CASSEIAGGYNEQFF.

This chain joins TRBV3-1 (or the pseudogene TRBV3-2) and TRBJ2-1; 8 bases match TRBD2. V was clipped by 1 base and J by 2 bases; unmatched bases: 4. Germline V lookup: CDR1 LGHDT, CDR2 YNNKEL (reference sequence). The CDR3 has 16 amino acids. CDR3 sequence reads: CASSQGLAGAYNEQFF. The CDR3 coding sequence is TGTGCCAGCAGCCAAGGTCTAGCGGGCGCCTACAATGAGCAGTTCTTC.

The genes are TRBV27 and TRBJ2-2; 11 bases line up with TRBD2. CDR1 and CDR2 (germline): MNHEY, SMNVEV (reference sequence). Trimming at V came to 3 bases and at J to 2 bases, leaving 5 bases not matched to a gene. This CDR3 is 17 amino acids long. In DNA, the CDR3 is TGTGCCAGCAGTTTTACTAGCGGGAGTTTTAACACCGGGGAGCTGTTTTTT. This codes for CASSFTSGSFNTGELFF.

The CDR3 sequence is CASSLDDRGNEQYF. As DNA, the CDR3 is TGTGCCAGCAGCTTAGACGACAGGGGGAACGAGCAGTACTTC. The chain links TRBV7-6 to TRBJ2-7, with 9 positions matching TRBD1. Germline V CDR1 and CDR2: SGHVS, FNYEAQ. The CDR3 runs to 14 residues. Unmatched junction bases numbered 3, after V lost 1 base and J lost 5 bases.

The rearrangement uses TRBV7-9 and TRBJ1-6; D might be TRBD1 (6 bases). The CDR3 totals 15 residues. Germline V gene sequence: CDR1 SEHNR, CDR2 FQNEAQ (reference sequence). The germline V and J ends were trimmed by 1 base and 8 bases, with 12 bases remaining between them. The CDR3 protein is CASSLGLSGDSPLHF. The CDR3 DNA is TGTGCCAGCAGCTTAGGTCTGTCAGGGGATTCACCCCTCCACTTT. Variable domain in full (rest from reference TRBV7-9 and TRBJ1-6): DTGVSQNPRHKITKRGQNVTFRCDPISEHNRLYWYRQTLGQGPEFLTYFQNEAQLEKSRLLSDRFSAERPKGSFSTLEIQRTEQGDSAMYLCASSLGLSGDSPLHFGNGTRLTVT.